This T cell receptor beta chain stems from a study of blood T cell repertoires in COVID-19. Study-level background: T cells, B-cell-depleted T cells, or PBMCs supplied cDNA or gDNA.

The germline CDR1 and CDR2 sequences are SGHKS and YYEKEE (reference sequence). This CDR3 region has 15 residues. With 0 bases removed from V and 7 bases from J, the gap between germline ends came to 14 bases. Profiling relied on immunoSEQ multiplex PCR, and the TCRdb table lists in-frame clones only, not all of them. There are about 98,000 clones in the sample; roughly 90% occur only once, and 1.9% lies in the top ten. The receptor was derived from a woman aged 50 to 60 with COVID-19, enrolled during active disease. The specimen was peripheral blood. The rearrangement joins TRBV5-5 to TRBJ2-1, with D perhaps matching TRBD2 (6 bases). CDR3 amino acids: CASSLVLAISNEQFF. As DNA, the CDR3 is TGTGCCAGCAGCTTGGTGCTAGCGATATCGAATGAGCAGTTCTTC.